Below, 5 T cell receptor beta chains from the same sample are listed, as sequenced in a study of cytotoxic CD8 clonotypes in ibrutinib-treated CLL. Sequenced by immunoSEQ multiplex PCR; TCRdb stores in-frame clones only, minus some. The table has 270,000 or so clones, more than 70% seen once; the top ten hold roughly 5.7%. This specimen was PBMCs, taken at disease progression, from a patient treated with ibrutinib. These receptors all come from a human donor with chronic lymphocytic leukemia.

This clone was seen once. One end of the junction is discordant with germline, which a read error may explain. The V call is TRBV6-1, the J call TRBJ2-5, with 9 bases that match TRBD1. Germline V CDR1 and CDR2: MNHNS, SASEGT. This CDR3 is 17 amino acids long. The CDR3 loop reads CASSEAGPGQGMETQYF. CDR3 nucleotide sequence: TGTGCCAGCAGCGAAGCGGGACCGGGACAGGGTATGGAGACCCAGTACTTC.

The gene calls are TRBV2 and TRBJ1-5, with D possibly matching TRBD1 (5 bases). V lost 0 bases, J lost 1 base, and 28 bases lay in between. Germline CDR1 SNHLY, CDR2 FYNNEI. The CDR3 loop spans 22 amino acids. This CDR3 is CASSEARGRGVYRSGSNQPQHF. In nucleotides, the CDR3 is TGTGCCAGCAGTGAAGCGAGGGGTAGAGGGGTTTATCGCTCGGGCAGCAATCAGCCCCAGCATTTT.

The chain uses TRBV5-1 and TRBJ2-7; 8 bases match TRBD2. The CDR3 contains 15 residues. The V gene's germline CDR1 is SGHRS and CDR2 YFSETQ. J was trimmed by 8 bases and V by 0 bases; bases with no gene match: 10. The CDR3 region has the DNA TGCGCCAGCAGCTTGGAACTAGCGGTCGGGGTCAAGCAGTACTTC. Translated: CASSLELAVGVKQYF.

The chain links TRBV30 to TRBJ1-1, with 8 bases identical to TRBD1. V lost 5 bases, J lost 0 bases, and 5 bases stayed unmatched. The germline V gene has CDR1 GTSNPN and CDR2 SVGIG (reference sequence). There are 14 residues in the CDR3. CDR3 DNA sequence: TGTGCCTGGGCAGGGGACAGGATGAACACTGAAGCTTTCTTT. Translation gives CAWAGDRMNTEAFF.

The chain joins TRBV9 to TRBJ2-7, with 8 bases identical to TRBD1. The CDR3 has 15 amino acids. The germline V gene encodes CDR1 SGDLS and CDR2 YYNGEE. V trimming: 4 bases; J trimming: 5 bases; junction bases outside the gene matches: 11. Here the CDR3 reads CASSHRQGRENEQYF. As DNA, the CDR3 is TGTGCCAGCAGCCACCGACAGGGGCGTGAGAACGAGCAGTACTTC.